The 26 T cell receptor beta chains below all came from one sample that was sequenced in a study of response to subunit inactivated influenza vaccine. TCRdb passed the RT-PCR reads through MiXCR, listing each CDR3 protein once. Of 710,000 or so distinct CDR3 sequences listed, less than 20% are singletons. The sample in question was PBMCs from blood, obtained 11 to 12 days after vaccination. These receptor sequences come from a man aged 50 or older who received an inactivated influenza vaccine.

The chain is built from TRBV20-1 and TRBJ1-4, with D possibly matching TRBD1 (5 bases). The CDR3 is made up of 14 amino acids. Germline V CDR1 and CDR2: DFQATT, SNEGSKA (reference sequence). V shed 5 bases and J shed 6 bases, with 16 bases lying between them. The CDR3 DNA reads as TGCAGTGCTTCTCAGACAGCCAATGATGAAAAACTGTTTTTT. Its translation is CSASQTANDEKLFF.

This clonotype was recorded a few times. V usage is TRBV7-9 and J usage is TRBJ1-1; 9 nucleotides align to TRBD1. This CDR3 is built from 16 residues. Germline V gene data show CDR1 as SEHNR and CDR2 as FQNEAQ (reference sequence). V was clipped by 1 base and J by 7 bases; unmatched bases: 10. The CDR3 loop is CASSLVRQGGSSEAFF. The DNA of the CDR3 is TGTGCCAGCAGCTTAGTTAGACAGGGGGGTTCAAGTGAAGCTTTCTTT.

This clonotype was counted a few times. This chain joins TRBV20-1 and TRBJ2-7; D is undetermined. Trimming stripped 5 bases from V and 6 bases from J, with 14 bases between. The CDR3 has 12 amino acids. In germline, CDR1 is DFQATT, CDR2 SNEGSKA (reference sequence). The CDR3 DNA is TGCAGTGCTGGCCAGACCTCTGTCGAGCAGTACTTC. This translates into CSAGQTSVEQYF.

This clonotype has only a few counts. At one of its ends the junction is not consistent with the germline gene, which may arise from a read error. The chain employs TRBV19 and TRBJ1-5; D might be TRBD1 (5 bases). Germline values: CDR1 LNHDA, CDR2 SQIVND (reference sequence). The length of the CDR3 is 16 residues. This chain's CDR3 is CASSGTGTPSSQPQHF. CDR3 nucleotide sequence: TGTGCCAGTAGTGGGACCGGGACTCCAAGCAGTCAGCCCCAGCATTTT.

This clonotype was detected a few times. The chain joins TRBV3-1 to TRBJ2-3; D gene uncertain. The CDR3 has 15 amino acids. Germline CDR1 is LGHDT and CDR2 is YNNKEL (reference sequence). The V and J ends lost 3 bases and 0 bases respectively, with 10 bases between them. CDR3 in DNA: TGTGCCAGCAGCCATGGTTTGGGGAGCACAGATACGCAGTATTTT. Protein product: CASSHGLGSTDTQYF.

The chain has TRBV4-2 and TRBJ2-4, with D perhaps assigned TRBD1 or TRBD2 (6 bases each). The germline CDR1 and CDR2 sequences are LGHNA and YNFKEQ. V lost 1 base to trimming and J lost 6 bases, with 13 bases between them. The CDR3 sequence is 15 residues long. CDR3 sequence (DNA): TGTGCCAGCAGCCAAGCGGGGGCGGCATTAAACATTCAGTACTTC. The encoded protein is CASSQAGAALNIQYF.

This clonotype was counted many times. The chain couples TRBV29-1 to TRBJ2-3; D gene unclear. Germline assignment: CDR1 SQVTM and CDR2 ANQGSEA. V shed 5 bases and J shed 5 bases, with 17 bases lying between them. The CDR3 totals 14 residues. The CDR3 DNA sequence: TGCAGCGTTACGGTTTCAGGCGCACAAGATACGCAGTATTTT. Amino acid sequence: CSVTVSGAQDTQYF.

The rearrangement uses TRBV13 and TRBJ1-2; a possible D gene is TRBD1 (6 bases). V was pared by 4 bases and J by 5 bases, with 17 bases between. CDR3 length: 15 residues. Germline CDR1 and CDR2: PRHDT and FYEKMQ (reference sequence). Here the CDR3 reads CASSSLTGRGYGYTF. CDR3 nucleotide sequence: TGTGCCAGCAGCTCCTTAACAGGGAGGGGGTATGGCTACACCTTC. The complete variable domain, with remaining parts taken from reference TRBV13 and TRBJ1-2, reads AAGVIQSPRHLIKEKRETATLKCYPIPRHDTVYWYQQGPGQDPQFLISFYEKMQSDKGSIPDRFSAQQFSDYHSELNMSSLELGDSALYFCASSSLTGRGYGYTFGSGTRLTVV.

The chain links TRBV9 to TRBJ2-1; no firm D call. The ends were cut back, 1 base at V and 1 base at J, with 15 bases in the middle. The CDR3 is 17 amino acids. Per germline, CDR1 SGDLS and CDR2 YYNGEE. The CDR3 loop is CASSVSNLIGSYNEQFF. DNA for the CDR3: TGTGCCAGCAGCGTAAGCAACCTTATCGGATCCTACAATGAGCAGTTCTTC.

This clonotype was picked up a small number of times. The rearrangement uses TRBV12-3 or TRBV12-4 and TRBJ1-2; D possibly corresponds to TRBD1 (5 bases). V lost 2 bases to trimming and J lost 0 bases, with 13 bases between them. The CDR3 totals 16 residues. The CDR3 sequence is CASSLYSGGSNYGYTF. The CDR3 region has the DNA TGTGCCAGCAGTTTATACAGCGGGGGGTCTAACTATGGCTACACCTTC.

This rearrangement joins TRBV21-1 to TRBJ2-5; TRBD1 reflects the table's D call only, with no check against the DNA. TRBV21-1 is an annotated pseudogene. The CDR3 is made up of 16 amino acids. The CDR3 nucleotides are TGTGCCAGCAGTTCCCGGGACAGGGTGATCCAAGAGACCCAGTACTTC. It translates to CASSSRDRVIQETQYF.

This clonotype was seen more than once but under ten times. J is TRBJ2-1 and V is TRBV4-2; 12 positions match TRBD1. CDR3 length: 20 residues. Germline loops: CDR1 LGHNA, CDR2 YNFKEQ. V trimming: 0 bases; J trimming: 6 bases; junction bases outside the gene matches: 15. DNA for the CDR3: TGTGCCAGCAGCCAAGAAAAGATATCCCCCGGGACAGGGGGCCTCAATGAGCAGTTCTTC. Translation: CASSQEKISPGTGGLNEQFF.

The J gene is TRBJ2-1, the V gene TRBV12-3 or TRBV12-4; 13 nucleotides align to TRBD2. The CDR3 is made up of 13 amino acids. Losses at the gene ends were 5 bases for V and 10 bases for J; bases not matched to a gene: 2. The CDR3 coding sequence is TGTGCCAGCAGTGGACTAGCGGGGGCAGAGCAGTTCTTC. This encodes CASSGLAGAEQFF.

The chain has TRBV7-9 and TRBJ2-1; 9 nucleotides match TRBD2. J was trimmed by 10 bases and V by 6 bases; bases with no gene match: 13. Germline V gene sequence: CDR1 SEHNR, CDR2 FQNEAQ (reference sequence). CDR3 size: 15 residues. CDR3 bases: TGTGCCAGCAGGGCGGCGGGGGGGGCGTCCTTGGAGCAGTTCTTC. Its translation is CASRAAGGASLEQFF.

V usage is TRBV23-1 and J usage is TRBJ2-5, with no clear D. TRBV23-1 is sorted into the ORF group, with uncertain function. V was trimmed by 8 bases and J by 5 bases, leaving 6 bases between them. CDR3 length equals 10 residues. The CDR3 DNA is TGCGCCAGCCCCCCGGAGACCCAGTACTTC. Residues: CASPPETQYF.

J is TRBJ2-3 and V is TRBV5-1; 10 bases match TRBD2. V was pared by 0 bases and J by 7 bases, with 8 bases of the junction left unmatched. CDR1 and CDR2 from the germline V gene are SGHRS and YFSETQ. The CDR3 spans 16 residues. The DNA for the CDR3 is TGCGCCAGCAGCTTGGGTGCCCTAGCGGGGGTAAATACGCAGTATTTT. It is translated as CASSLGALAGVNTQYF.

This clonotype showed up just a few times. The chain has TRBV10-3 and TRBJ1-1; D is perhaps TRBD1 (6 bases). CDR1 ENHRY and CDR2 SYGVKD come from the germline V gene. The V gene lost 0 bases and the J gene lost 10 bases, with 12 bases spanning the gap. The CDR3 has 13 amino acids. CDR3 protein: CAISESEGVRAFF. The CDR3 bases are TGTGCCATCAGTGAGTCAGAGGGGGTTCGAGCTTTCTTT.

Many counts were recorded for this clonotype. The gene calls are TRBV10-3 and TRBJ2-3, with 9 bases fitting TRBD2. The CDR3 is 15 residues long. With V trimmed by 3 bases and J by 2 bases, 3 bases remained unmatched. Looked up from germline, CDR1 is ENHRY and CDR2 is SYGVKD. CDR3 region: CAISDGGGDTDTQYF. CDR3 bases: TGTGCCATCAGTGACGGCGGGGGGGACACAGATACGCAGTATTTT.

This clonotype was found a few times. The CDR3: CAISLYTGELFF. DNA for the CDR3: TGTGCCATCAGCCTTTACACCGGGGAGCTGTTTTTT. The V and J genes are TRBV10-3 and TRBJ2-2; no reliable D call. V was trimmed by 6 bases and J by 3 bases, leaving 5 bases between them. From germline, CDR1 is ENHRY and CDR2 SYGVKD. The CDR3 has 12 amino acids.

This clonotype appeared a few times. This sequence joins TRBV6-2 or TRBV6-3 and TRBJ2-7; D may correspond to TRBD1 or TRBD2 (5 bases each). Trimming took off 6 bases at V and 2 bases at J, with 20 bases between the two ends. The CDR3 has 16 amino acids. Germline lookup yields CDR1 MNHEY and CDR2 SVGEGT. The CDR3 loop reads CASSPNLGTGAYEQYF. In nucleotides, the CDR3 is TGTGCCAGCAGCCCAAACTTAGGGACCGGCGCCTACGAGCAGTACTTC.

This clonotype was counted only a few times. This chain uses TRBV20-1 with TRBJ2-2; the D call may be TRBD1 or TRBD2 (5 bases each). V was pared by 2 bases and J by 6 bases, with 19 bases between. The CDR3 sequence is 16 residues long. The germline V gene encodes CDR1 DFQATT and CDR2 SNEGSKA (reference sequence). The chain's CDR3 is CSARFLGVLRAGELFF. The CDR3 nucleotides are TGCAGTGCTAGATTTCTGGGGGTTTTGAGGGCCGGGGAGCTGTTTTTT.

This chain uses TRBV3-1 with TRBJ2-2; 8 bases agree with TRBD1. The CDR3 loop spans 16 amino acids. Germline-derived CDR1 and CDR2 are LGHDT and YNNKEL (reference sequence). Unmatched junction bases numbered 5, after V lost 0 bases and J lost 5 bases. The DNA for the CDR3 is TGTGCCAGCAGCCAAGATGGGACAGGCGGGACCGGGGAGCTGTTTTTT. Translating it yields CASSQDGTGGTGELFF.

This clonotype was found many times. The chain combines TRBV9 with TRBJ2-1; 7 bases map to TRBD1. This CDR3 comprises 15 residues. V lost 0 bases and J lost 6; bases outside the gene matches: 6. CDR1 is SGDLS, CDR2 YYNGEE, per germline. This chain's CDR3 is CASSVGTGSGNEQFF. The CDR3 bases are TGTGCCAGCAGCGTAGGGACAGGCAGCGGCAATGAGCAGTTCTTC.

This clonotype has just a few counts. The rearrangement joins TRBV10-3 to TRBJ1-5; TRBD1 might be the D (5 bases). This CDR3 comprises 16 residues. The V and J ends lost 2 bases and 6 bases respectively, with 17 bases between them. Germline V gene lookup returns CDR1 ENHRY and CDR2 SYGVKD. The CDR3, as DNA: TGTGCCATCAGTGAGGAGGCGGGGGTGGTGGCTCAGCCCCAGCATTTT. Its protein product is CAISEEAGVVAQPQHF.

At least ten counts were recorded for this clonotype. The chain is built from TRBV12-3 or TRBV12-4 and TRBJ2-3, with D possibly matching TRBD1 (5 bases). V was cut by 6 bases and J by 0 bases, with 19 bases left in between. The CDR3 extends over 17 amino acids. The CDR3 protein is CASSSRLWGSSTDTQYF. CDR3 nucleotides: TGTGCCAGCAGCTCGAGATTGTGGGGCTCTAGCACAGATACGCAGTATTTT.

DNA of the CDR3: TGTGCCAGCAGCCCGAGGGGCGGGAGGGCTTGGAATGAGCAGTTCTTC. Its protein product is CASSPRGGRAWNEQFF. This rearrangement joins TRBV2 to TRBJ2-1; TRBD2 aligns across 9 bases. Germline values: CDR1 SNHLY, CDR2 FYNNEI. CDR3 length: 16 residues. J lost 7 bases, V lost 6 bases, and 13 bases had no gene match.